This T cell receptor beta chain is drawn from a study of vaccination and CD4 T cells after COVID-19. An Oncomine TCR Beta short-read assay was used to sequence the DNA from cultured CD4+ T cells. Once CD4+ T cells had been cultured, genomic DNA was extracted from them. TCRdb processed the PCR reads anew with MiXCR; each CDR3 protein has one entry. The data hold 10,000 or so distinct CDR3 sequences, with about 66% observed a single time. Trimming left V 6 bases short and J 8 bases short, with 17 bases between. Germline CDR1 DFQATT, CDR2 SNEGSKA (reference sequence). This CDR3 is built from 14 residues. The sample's treatment: roughly 11-day PBMC culture with coronavirus spike peptide pools or control peptides (ViraFEST assay). Peptide pools at around 9.2 ug/ml and IL-2 at roughly 9.3 IU/ml were added to cultures of 1.5 million to 2 million PBMCs per well. In the case of this clonotype: Its cognate antigen is unknown.

What was sequenced was CD4+ T cells from blood, cultured in vitro. The chain has TRBV20-1 and TRBJ1-6; weak D call: TRBD1 (6 bases). The TCR originated in a human donor who had recovered from COVID-19. The CDR3 sequence: CSAKPQGMDSPLHF. The DNA for the CDR3 is TGCAGTGCCAAACCGCAGGGGATGGATTCACCCCTCCACTTT.